This is a list of T cell receptor beta chains from one sample in a study of T cell responses to AZD1222 COVID-19 vaccine. Clones were sequenced by immunoSEQ multiplex PCR, and TCRdb holds only the in-frame ones, with some missing. This table has over 130,000 clones, 75% to 95% appearing once. The sample in question was peripheral blood, obtained 28 days after the second AZD1222 dose. The receptors were sampled from an adult who received the AZD1222 COVID-19 vaccine. The CDR3 runs from the conserved cysteine through the conserved F or W. The D gene is left open where the match is weak. For some rows the clone size is stated as once, few or many, or as a class when expanded; others skip it.

clone size | J gene | V gene | D gene | CDR3 protein | CDR3 DNA
. | TRBJ1-5 | TRBV6-1 | . | CASSELQDGQPQHF | TGTGCCAGCAGTGAACTACAGGACGGTCAGCCCCAGCATTTT
. | TRBJ2-1 | TRBV11-3 | TRBD1 | CASSSTGGTYNEQFF | TGTGCCAGCAGCTCGACAGGGGGCACCTACAATGAGCAGTTCTTC
. | TRBJ2-1 | TRBV27 | TRBD2 | CASSLWSGSGDEQFF | TGTGCCAGCAGTTTATGGAGCGGGAGTGGGGATGAGCAGTTCTTC
. | TRBJ2-6 | TRBV2 | . | CASSFRGSGANVLTF | TGTGCCAGCAGTTTCAGGGGCTCTGGGGCCAACGTCCTGACTTTC
once | TRBJ1-2 | TRBV27 | . | CASSYRENYGYTF | TGTGCCAGCAGTTATAGGGAAAACTATGGCTACACCTTC
. | TRBJ1-3 | TRBV10-2 | . | CATRAGHTTAGNTIYF | TGCGCCACCAGGGCTGGACACACCACCGCTGGAAACACCATATATTTT
. | TRBJ1-6 | TRBV28 | TRBD1 | CASRPTTGEAGNSPLHF | TGTGCCAGCAGACCCACCACAGGGGAGGCCGGTAATTCACCCCTCCACTTT
. | TRBJ2-1 | TRBV11-2 | TRBD1 | CASSSGQVSYNEQFF | TGTGCCAGCAGCTCGGGACAGGTCTCCTACAATGAGCAGTTCTTC
. | TRBJ1-1 | TRBV11-2 | . | CASSSPSGGVREAFF | TGTGCCAGCAGCTCGCCGTCCGGGGGGGTAAGGGAAGCTTTCTTT
. | TRBJ1-1 | TRBV5-4 | . | CASSLERGVNTEAFF | TGTGCCAGCAGCTTGGAGCGGGGAGTGAACACTGAAGCTTTCTTT
. | TRBJ1-1 | TRBV15 | . | CATSRDRFTEAFF | TGTGCCACCAGCAGAGACCGGTTCACTGAAGCTTTCTTT
. | TRBJ2-1 | TRBV19 | . | CASSPRYNEQFF | TGTGCCAGTAGCCCCCGCTACAATGAGCAGTTCTTC
once | TRBJ1-6 | TRBV19 | TRBD1 | CASTPGQGGRENSPLHF | TGTGCCAGTACCCCGGGACAGGGAGGAAGAGAAAATTCACCCCTCCACTTT
. | TRBJ1-1 | TRBV19 | . | CASTPDGFRTEAFF | TGTGCCAGTACCCCGGACGGGTTTAGAACTGAAGCTTTCTTT
once | TRBJ2-1 | TRBV5-1 | TRBD1 | CASSFLLDRGPYNEQFF | TGCGCCAGCAGCTTCTTACTGGACAGGGGACCCTACAATGAGCAGTTCTTC
. | TRBJ1-1 | TRBV3-1/TRBV3-2 | . | CASSLGAGFEAFF | TGTGCCAGCAGCTTGGGAGCTGGGTTTGAAGCTTTCTTT
few | TRBJ2-7 | TRBV7-8 | . | CASSWDFPSSYEQYF | TGTGCCAGCAGCTGGGACTTCCCGAGCTCCTACGAGCAGTACTTC
few | TRBJ1-2 | TRBV7-9 | TRBD1 | CASSFGTGDGYTF | TGTGCCAGCAGCTTTGGGACAGGAGATGGCTACACCTTC
. | TRBJ1-1 | TRBV19 | . | CASSIGGGIVEAFF | TGTGCCAGTAGTATAGGAGGAGGGATCGTTGAAGCTTTCTTT
. | TRBJ1-1 | TRBV5-4 | . | CASSVRVTNTEAFF | TGTGCCAGCAGCGTTCGGGTTACAAACACTGAAGCTTTCTTT
. | TRBJ1-2 | TRBV19 | TRBD1 | CASSTDRGYGYTF | TGTGCCAGTAGTACGGACAGGGGTTATGGCTACACCTTC
. | TRBJ1-5 | TRBV27 | . | CASSLDGLSNQPQHF | TGTGCCAGCAGTTTAGATGGCCTTAGCAATCAGCCCCAGCATTTT
few | TRBJ1-2 | TRBV12-5 | TRBD1 | CASGQGQGEGYTF | TGTGCTAGTGGCCAAGGACAGGGGGAAGGCTACACCTTC
. | TRBJ1-1 | TRBV2 | . | CASSGRNTEAFF | TGTGCCAGCAGTGGCCGGAACACTGAAGCTTTCTTT
. | TRBJ2-1 | TRBV6-1 | . | CASSELDEQFF | TGTGCCAGCAGTGAGTTGGATGAGCAGTTCTTC
. | TRBJ1-2 | TRBV12-5 | . | CASGSRLMGAGGYTF | TGTGCTAGTGGTTCTCGTTTGATGGGGGCTGGTGGCTACACCTTC
few | TRBJ2-3 | TRBV6-5 | TRBD2 | CASRRIAGGSDTQYF | TGTGCCAGCAGAAGAATAGCGGGAGGGTCAGATACGCAGTATTTT
. | TRBJ2-5 | TRBV29-1 | TRBD2 | CSVEGGRVQTQYF | TGCAGCGTTGAGGGCGGGAGAGTACAGACCCAGTACTTC
once | TRBJ2-7 | TRBV19 | . | CASSIDGSYEQYF | TGTGCCAGTAGTATAGACGGCAGCTACGAGCAGTACTTC
. | TRBJ2-1 | TRBV10-1 | . | CASSDGLGGLAYNEQFF | TGCGCCAGCAGTGATGGGCTTGGGGGGTTAGCATACAATGAGCAGTTCTTC
once | TRBJ2-2 | TRBV6-4 | . | CASSAGRPNTGELFF | TGTGCCAGCAGTGCGGGGAGGCCGAACACCGGGGAGCTGTTTTTT
. | TRBJ2-1 | TRBV27 | TRBD2 | CASVGGTSGYNEQFF | TGTGCCAGCGTTGGGGGAACTAGCGGATACAATGAGCAGTTCTTC
. | TRBJ2-2 | TRBV11-2 | . | CASSFGTVITGELFF | TGTGCCAGCAGCTTTGGGACCGTTATTACCGGGGAGCTGTTTTTT
. | TRBJ2-1 | TRBV19 | . | CASSISPRAASDEQFF | TGTGCCAGTAGTATTTCCCCCCGGGCGGCCAGCGATGAGCAGTTCTTC
. | TRBJ2-3 | TRBV19 | TRBD2 | CASSYGTSGRKSTDTQYF | TGTGCCAGTAGTTACGGGACTAGCGGGAGGAAGAGCACAGATACGCAGTATTTT
. | TRBJ2-5 | TRBV11-3 | TRBD1 | CASSLGDRGPETQYF | TGTGCCAGCAGCTTAGGGGACAGGGGACCAGAGACCCAGTACTTC